These 24 T cell receptor beta chains came from one sample sequenced in a study of cytomegalovirus exposure and HLA in healthy donors. The PCR used 60 Vbeta and 13 Jbeta primers. Repertoires were generated with immunoSEQ multiplex PCR, while TCRdb's copy carries only in-frame clones and drops some. The repertoire holds about 99,000 clones, about 78% seen once, with 3% to 3.5% in the top ten. Sequencing used PBMCs. These receptors were collected from a man aged 35 to 55 in good health and CMV-seronegative.

V and J are TRBV11-2 and TRBJ2-5; 8 bases are a match to TRBD1. The J call is uncertain, as TRBJ2-7 better fits the DNA end. The germline V gene has CDR1 SGHAT and CDR2 FQNNGV. The CDR3 has 14 amino acids. CDR3 bases: TGTGCCAGCAGCTTCAACAGGGGGTTCCACGAGCAGTACTTC. Translation gives CASSFNRGFHEQYF.

This clone was seen more than once but under ten times. The chain joins TRBV10-1 to TRBJ1-1; 7 bases agree with TRBD1. V lost 3 bases to trimming and J lost 5 bases; unmatched junction nucleotides: 9. Germline CDR1 WNHNN, CDR2 SYGVQD (reference sequence). The CDR3 totals 15 residues. The CDR3 spells CASSEFQTGRTEAFF. DNA for the CDR3: TGCGCCAGCAGTGAATTCCAGACAGGGAGGACTGAAGCTTTCTTT.

This clone came up a few times. The chain links TRBV7-9 to TRBJ1-4, with D possibly being TRBD1 (6 bases). Per the germline V gene, CDR1 is SEHNR and CDR2 is FQNEAQ (reference sequence). Trimming took off 5 bases at V and 7 bases at J, with 14 bases between the two ends. The CDR3 contains 14 residues. The CDR3 is CASSPDRRSEKLFF. The CDR3 DNA is TGTGCCAGCAGCCCGGACAGAAGGAGTGAAAAACTGTTTTTT.

The rearrangement joins TRBV18 to TRBJ2-5; the D is unclear. Per germline, CDR1 KGHSH and CDR2 LQKENI. This CDR3 spans 13 amino acids. The V end lost 3 bases, the J end lost 5 bases, and 10 bases lay between the germline ends. The CDR3 here is CASSPGLSETQYF. CDR3 coding DNA: TGTGCCAGCTCACCTGGGCTATCCGAGACCCAGTACTTC.

The J gene is TRBJ2-3, the V gene TRBV5-1, with TRBD2 identical over 11 bases. The CDR3 consists of 16 residues. The germline gives CDR1 SGHRS, CDR2 YFSETQ. With 5 bases clipped from V and 5 bases from J, the junction kept 10 bases outside the gene matches. The DNA for the CDR3 is TGCGCCAGCAGTTCGGGACTAGCGGAGGGGAAAGATACGCAGTATTTT. As protein: CASSSGLAEGKDTQYF. Variable domain in full (rest from reference TRBV5-1 and TRBJ2-3): KAGVTQTPRYLIKTRGQQVTLSCSPISGHRSVSWYQQTPGQGLQFLFEYFSETQRNKGNFPGRFSGRQFSNSRSEMNVSTLELGDSALYLCASSSGLAEGKDTQYFGPGTRLTVL.

V usage is TRBV11-2 and J usage is TRBJ2-7; a possible D gene is TRBD2 (5 bases). This CDR3 is 13 amino acids long. V lost 5 bases and J 7 bases, leaving 15 bases between the germline ends. Per the germline V gene, CDR1 is SGHAT and CDR2 is FQNNGV. The CDR3 region is CASSGESRREQYF. DNA of the CDR3: TGTGCCAGCAGCGGAGAATCCCGGAGGGAGCAGTACTTC.

The chain links TRBV29-1 to TRBJ1-5, with a weak D call TRBD1 (6 bases). The CDR3 loop spans 15 amino acids. V lost 4 bases to trimming and J lost 2 bases, with 15 bases between them. Germline CDR1 and CDR2: SQVTM and ANQGSEA. This CDR3 reads CSVVWGLGGNQPQHF. DNA for the CDR3: TGCAGCGTTGTATGGGGGCTGGGAGGCAATCAGCCCCAGCATTTT. Using reference TRBV29-1 and TRBJ1-5 for the parts outside the CDR3, the full variable domain is SAVISQKPSRDICQRGTSLTIQCQVDSQVTMMFWYRQQPGQSLTLIATANQGSEATYESGFVIDKFPISRPNLTFSTLTVSNMSPEDSSIYLCSVVWGLGGNQPQHFGDGTRLSIL.

A few counts support this clone. The rearrangement links TRBV6-6 to TRBJ2-7; 7 nucleotides align to TRBD1. The trim removed 6 bases at V and 5 bases at J, leaving 7 bases unmatched. The germline CDR1 and CDR2 sequences are MNHNY and SVGAGI (reference sequence). CDR3 length equals 13 residues. CDR3 in DNA: TGTGCCAGCAGGGGGACAGCCGACCACGAGCAGTACTTC. As protein: CASRGTADHEQYF.

Here the CDR3 DNA reads TGTGCCACCAGCAGAGAAGGGGGCTCCGGGGAGCTGTTTTTT. As protein: CATSREGGSGELFF. This rearrangement joins TRBV15 to TRBJ2-2; 7 nucleotides agree with TRBD1. V lost 0 bases and J lost 6; bases outside the gene matches: 1. Germline assignment: CDR1 LNHNV and CDR2 YYDKDF (reference sequence). This CDR3 spans 14 amino acids.

This chain connects TRBV27 to TRBJ2-6, with TRBD2 matching 13 bases. The V gene end was trimmed by 8 bases and the J gene end by 4 bases; junction bases not matched to a gene: 11. The CDR3 totals 18 residues. The germline CDR1 and CDR2 sequences are MNHEY and SMNVEV (reference sequence). This chain's CDR3 is CASAPTSGGASGANVLTF. The CDR3 bases are TGTGCCAGCGCGCCCACTAGCGGGGGGGCCTCGGGGGCCAACGTCCTGACTTTC.

CDR3 nucleotide sequence: TGTGCCAGCTCACCACCGGGGGGCTCCTATAATTCACCCCTCCACTTT. It yields the protein CASSPPGGSYNSPLHF. V and J are TRBV18 and TRBJ1-6, with a weak D call TRBD1 (5 bases). The CDR3 spans 16 residues. From germline, CDR1 is KGHSH and CDR2 LQKENI. The ends were cut back, 0 bases at V and 0 bases at J, with 6 bases in the middle.

The rearrangement uses TRBV6-5 and TRBJ1-6; no firm D call. Per the germline V gene, CDR1 is MNHEY and CDR2 is SVGAGI. This CDR3 region has 14 residues. V was shortened by 5 bases and J by 3 bases, with 8 bases between the two germline ends. Written as DNA, the CDR3 is TGTGCCAGCAGTCAAAGCCTCTATAATTCACCCCTCCACTTT. Its translation is CASSQSLYNSPLHF.

As concerns this clone: Relative to the germline gene, one junction end is altered; a read error may explain this. Here the CDR3 DNA reads TGTGCCAGCAGTCGGACAGACGTAAACTGTGGCTACACCTTC. This codes for CASSRTDVNCGYTF. The chain uses TRBV6-1 and TRBJ1-2; possible D gene TRBD1, 6 bases. Germline CDR1 and CDR2: MNHNS and SASEGT. The CDR3 is 14 amino acids.

This clone was detected once. The chain has TRBV6-5 and TRBJ1-3; 9 bases match TRBD1. V lost 8 bases, J lost 4 bases, and 6 bases stayed unmatched. Per the germline V gene, CDR1 is MNHEY and CDR2 is SVGAGI. This CDR3 contains 14 residues. CDR3 nucleotides: TGTGCCAGCTCTGGGACAGGGTACGGAAACACCATATATTTT. Amino acid sequence: CASSGTGYGNTIYF.

This chain connects TRBV7-6 to TRBJ1-1, with TRBD1 matching 10 bases. V lost 6 bases, J lost 10 bases, and 11 bases stayed unmatched. The CDR3 runs 14 residues. CDR1 and CDR2 (germline): SGHVS, FNYEAQ. The CDR3 sequence is CASRSPGQGRRAFF. The DNA of the CDR3 is TGTGCCAGCAGAAGCCCGGGACAGGGGCGGAGAGCTTTCTTT. The full variable domain, in which reference TRBV7-6 and TRBJ1-1 provide the parts outside the CDR3, is GAGVSQSPRYKVTKRGQDVALRCDPISGHVSLYWYRQALGQGPEFLTYFNYEAQQDKSGLPNDRFSAERPEGSISTLTIQRTEQRDSAMYRCASRSPGQGRRAFFGQGTRLTVV.

This sequence joins TRBV5-1 and TRBJ1-3; TRBD1 is a possible D gene (6 bases). The CDR3 totals 14 residues. In germline, CDR1 is SGHRS, CDR2 YFSETQ. V was clipped by 4 bases and J by 4 bases, with 12 bases between them. This CDR3 reads CASSVGQQGNTIYF. CDR3 DNA sequence: TGCGCCAGCAGCGTGGGACAACAGGGAAACACCATATATTTT.

This clone has only a few counts. The chain combines TRBV27 with TRBJ2-7, with D possibly matching TRBD2 (5 bases). The length of the CDR3 is 11 residues. CDR1 is MNHEY, CDR2 SMNVEV, per germline (reference sequence). The V end lost 8 bases, the J end lost 5 bases, and 10 bases lay between the germline ends. In DNA form, the CDR3 reads TGTGCCAGCGTGTGGGGAGACGAGCAGTACTTC. Protein: CASVWGDEQYF.

This clone was detected only a few times. The chain has TRBV11-3 and TRBJ1-1, with D maybe TRBD1 (6 bases). CDR3 length equals 14 residues. V shed 2 bases and J shed 1 base, with 8 bases lying between them. In germline, CDR1 is SGHNT, CDR2 YENEEA. CDR3 sequence: CASSLRGKNTEAFF. CDR3 coding DNA: TGTGCCAGCAGCTTAAGGGGGAAGAACACTGAAGCTTTCTTT.

The chain carries TRBV6-1 and TRBJ2-7; the match to TRBD1 covers 12 bases. Germline V gives CDR1 MNHNS, CDR2 SASEGT. The CDR3 contains 14 residues. The trim removed 6 bases at V and 2 bases at J, leaving 2 bases unmatched. The CDR3 here is CASRRDRGPYEQYF. DNA of the CDR3: TGTGCCAGCAGGAGGGACAGGGGGCCCTACGAGCAGTACTTC.

V is TRBV6-5 and J is TRBJ1-4, with TRBD1 as a possible D gene (5 bases). Per germline, CDR1 MNHEY and CDR2 SVGAGI. V lost 3 bases, J lost 8 bases, and 13 bases lay in between. This CDR3 region has 14 residues. The chain's CDR3 is CASSYAGLGEKLFF. The CDR3 region has the DNA TGTGCCAGCAGTTATGCAGGGTTGGGCGAAAAACTGTTTTTT.

The chain recombines TRBV27 with TRBJ1-1; TRBD1 might be the D (5 bases). The CDR3 loop spans 14 amino acids. The V gene's germline CDR1 is MNHEY and CDR2 SMNVEV (reference sequence). V was trimmed by 1 base and J by 6 bases, leaving 12 bases between them. The CDR3 loop is CASSLFPGGAEAFF. In DNA form, the CDR3 reads TGTGCCAGCAGTTTATTCCCCGGGGGGGCTGAAGCTTTCTTT.

The chain recombines TRBV6-1 with TRBJ1-6, with D unresolved. The germline V gene has CDR1 MNHNS and CDR2 SASEGT. Between the trimmed V and J ends, which lost 4 bases and 7 bases, there was a span of 14 bases. This CDR3 comprises 15 residues. CDR3 protein: CASSVRELGNSPLHF. In nucleotides, the CDR3 is TGTGCCAGCAGTGTGAGGGAACTCGGGAATTCACCCCTCCACTTT.

This chain links TRBV4-2 with TRBJ1-1; possible D gene TRBD1, 6 bases. The germline gives CDR1 LGHNA, CDR2 YNFKEQ. Deletions cut 5 bases from V and 1 base from J, with 17 bases between. This CDR3 has 16 residues. CDR3 DNA: TGTGCCAGCAGCGCAGAAGGGGACAAGAAGAACACTGAAGCTTTCTTT. This gives the protein CASSAEGDKKNTEAFF.

V usage is TRBV2 and J usage is TRBJ1-2; the match to TRBD1 covers 7 bases. The CDR3 has 15 residues. After removal of 1 base from V and 3 bases from J, the junction contained 5 bases not matched to a gene. Germline lookup yields CDR1 SNHLY and CDR2 FYNNEI. CDR3 sequence (DNA): TGTGCCAGCAGTGAAGGTGCAGGGGGTCACTATGGCTACACCTTC. Translating gives CASSEGAGGHYGYTF.